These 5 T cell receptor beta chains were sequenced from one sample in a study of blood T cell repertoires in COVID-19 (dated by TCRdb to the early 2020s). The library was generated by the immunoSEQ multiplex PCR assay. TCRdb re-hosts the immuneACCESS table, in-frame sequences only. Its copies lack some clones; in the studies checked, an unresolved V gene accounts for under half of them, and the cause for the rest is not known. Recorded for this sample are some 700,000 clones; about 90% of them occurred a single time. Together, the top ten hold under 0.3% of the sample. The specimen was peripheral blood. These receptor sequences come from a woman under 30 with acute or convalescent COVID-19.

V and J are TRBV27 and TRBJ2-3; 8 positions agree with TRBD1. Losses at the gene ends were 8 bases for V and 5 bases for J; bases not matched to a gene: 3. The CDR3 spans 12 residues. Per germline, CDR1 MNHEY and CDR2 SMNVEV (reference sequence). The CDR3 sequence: CASQGARDTQYF. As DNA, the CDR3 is TGTGCCAGCCAGGGGGCCAGAGATACGCAGTATTTT.

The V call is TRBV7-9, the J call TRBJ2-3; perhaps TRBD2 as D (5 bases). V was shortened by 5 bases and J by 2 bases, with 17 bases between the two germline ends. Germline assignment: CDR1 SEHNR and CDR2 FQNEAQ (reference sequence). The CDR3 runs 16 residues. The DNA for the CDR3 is TGTGCCAGCAGCCCGCGGGCACCCTCTAACACAGATACGCAGTATTTT. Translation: CASSPRAPSNTDTQYF.

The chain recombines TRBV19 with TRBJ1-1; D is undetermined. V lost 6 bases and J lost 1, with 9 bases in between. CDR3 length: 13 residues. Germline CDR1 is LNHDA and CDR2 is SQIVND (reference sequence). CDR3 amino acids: CASRITENTEAFF. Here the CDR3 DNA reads TGTGCCAGTAGGATTACAGAGAACACTGAAGCTTTCTTT.

CDR3 sequence (DNA): TGCGCCAGCAGCCAAGGGACAGGCCTCTCTGGGGCCAACGTCCTGACTTTC. Encoded protein: CASSQGTGLSGANVLTF. The chain uses TRBV4-3 and TRBJ2-6; TRBD1 matches 7 bases. CDR1 is LGHNA, CDR2 YSLEER, per germline. J was trimmed by 0 bases and V by 1 base; bases with no gene match: 3. CDR3 size: 17 residues.

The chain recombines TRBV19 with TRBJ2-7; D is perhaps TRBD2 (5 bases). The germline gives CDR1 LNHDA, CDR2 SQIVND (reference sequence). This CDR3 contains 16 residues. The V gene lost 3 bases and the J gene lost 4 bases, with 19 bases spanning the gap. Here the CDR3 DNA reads TGTGCCAGTAGTATGGAAGGTAGGGAGACACCGTACGAGCAGTACTTC. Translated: CASSMEGRETPYEQYF.